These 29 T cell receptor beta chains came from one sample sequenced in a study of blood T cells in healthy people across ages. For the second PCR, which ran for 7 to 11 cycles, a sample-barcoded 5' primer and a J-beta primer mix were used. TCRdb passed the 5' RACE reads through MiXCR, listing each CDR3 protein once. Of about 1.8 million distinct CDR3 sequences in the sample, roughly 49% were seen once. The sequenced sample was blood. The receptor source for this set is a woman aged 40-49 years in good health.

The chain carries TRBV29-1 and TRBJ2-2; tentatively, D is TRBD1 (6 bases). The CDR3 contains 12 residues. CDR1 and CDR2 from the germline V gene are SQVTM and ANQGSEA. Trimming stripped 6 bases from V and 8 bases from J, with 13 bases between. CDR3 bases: TGCAGCGTGGACAGCCGCGGAGGGGAGCTGTTTTTT. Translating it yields CSVDSRGGELFF.

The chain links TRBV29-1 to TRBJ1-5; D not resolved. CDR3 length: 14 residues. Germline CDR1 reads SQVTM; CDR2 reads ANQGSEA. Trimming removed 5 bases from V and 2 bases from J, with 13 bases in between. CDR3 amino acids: CSVQFAAGNQPQHF. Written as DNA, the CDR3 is TGCAGCGTTCAATTCGCGGCCGGCAATCAGCCCCAGCATTTT. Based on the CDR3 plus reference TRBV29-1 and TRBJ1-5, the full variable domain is SAVISQKPSRDICQRGTSLTIQCQVDSQVTMMFWYRQQPGQSLTLIATANQGSEATYESGFVIDKFPISRPNLTFSTLTVSNMSPEDSSIYLCSVQFAAGNQPQHFGDGTRLSIL.

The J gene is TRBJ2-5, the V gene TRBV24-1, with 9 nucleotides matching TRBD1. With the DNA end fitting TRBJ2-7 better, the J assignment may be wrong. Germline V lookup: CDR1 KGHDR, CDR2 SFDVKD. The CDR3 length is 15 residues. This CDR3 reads CATSDTGTGSNEQYF. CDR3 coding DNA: TGTGCCACCAGTGATACCGGGACAGGGTCGAACGAGCAGTACTTC.

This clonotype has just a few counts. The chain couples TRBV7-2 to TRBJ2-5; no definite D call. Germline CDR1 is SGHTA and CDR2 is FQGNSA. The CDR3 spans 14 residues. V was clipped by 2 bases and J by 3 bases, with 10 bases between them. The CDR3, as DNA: TGTGCCAGCAGCTTACAGGTTGGGGAAGAGACCCAGTACTTC. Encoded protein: CASSLQVGEETQYF.

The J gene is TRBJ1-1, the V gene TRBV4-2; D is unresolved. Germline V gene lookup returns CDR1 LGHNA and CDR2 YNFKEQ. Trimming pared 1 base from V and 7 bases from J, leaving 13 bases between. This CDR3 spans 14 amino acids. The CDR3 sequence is CASSQGRGKGEAFF. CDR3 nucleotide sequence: TGTGCCAGCAGCCAAGGCCGTGGGAAGGGTGAAGCTTTCTTT.

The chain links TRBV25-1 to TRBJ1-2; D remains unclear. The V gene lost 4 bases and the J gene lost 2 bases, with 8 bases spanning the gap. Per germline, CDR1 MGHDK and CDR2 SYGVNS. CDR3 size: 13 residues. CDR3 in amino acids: CASSAELNYGYTF. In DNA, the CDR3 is TGTGCCAGCAGTGCCGAGCTGAACTATGGCTACACCTTC.

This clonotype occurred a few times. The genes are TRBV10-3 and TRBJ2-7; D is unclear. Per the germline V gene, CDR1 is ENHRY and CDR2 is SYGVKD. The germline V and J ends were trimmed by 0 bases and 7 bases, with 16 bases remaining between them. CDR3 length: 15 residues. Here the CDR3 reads CAISESVGIEVEQYF. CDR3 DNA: TGTGCCATCAGTGAGTCAGTGGGGATTGAGGTGGAGCAGTACTTC.

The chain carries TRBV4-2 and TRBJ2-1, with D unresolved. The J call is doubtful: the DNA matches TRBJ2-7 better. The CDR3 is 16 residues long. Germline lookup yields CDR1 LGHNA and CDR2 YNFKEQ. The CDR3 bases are TGTGCCAGCAGCCAATCTCCGGTGGGATCCTACAATGAGCAGTACTTC. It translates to CASSQSPVGSYNEQYF.

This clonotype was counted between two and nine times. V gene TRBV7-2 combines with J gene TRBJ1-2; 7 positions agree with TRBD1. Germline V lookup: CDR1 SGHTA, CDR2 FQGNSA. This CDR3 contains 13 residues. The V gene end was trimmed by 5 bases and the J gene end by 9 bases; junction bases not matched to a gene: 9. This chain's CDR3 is CASSTRTGSRYTF. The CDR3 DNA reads TGTGCCAGCAGCACCAGGACAGGAAGTCGCTACACCTTC.

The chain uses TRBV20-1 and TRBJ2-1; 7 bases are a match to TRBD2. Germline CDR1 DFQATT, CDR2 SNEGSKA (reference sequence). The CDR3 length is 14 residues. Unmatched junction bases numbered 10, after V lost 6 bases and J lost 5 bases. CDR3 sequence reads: CSAWGSGANNEQFF. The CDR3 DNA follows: TGCAGTGCCTGGGGGAGCGGGGCTAACAATGAGCAGTTCTTC.

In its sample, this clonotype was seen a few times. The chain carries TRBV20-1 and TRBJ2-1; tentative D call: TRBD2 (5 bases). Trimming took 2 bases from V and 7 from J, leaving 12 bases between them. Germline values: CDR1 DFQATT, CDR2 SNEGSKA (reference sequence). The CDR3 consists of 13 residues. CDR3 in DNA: TGCAGTGCTAGATCGGGGTACGGGAATGAGCAGTTCTTC. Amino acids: CSARSGYGNEQFF.

CDR3 sequence: CASRLREYQETQYF. The CDR3 nucleotides are TGTGCCAGCAGACTCCGGGAGTACCAAGAGACCCAGTACTTC. The gene calls are TRBV6-2 or TRBV6-3 and TRBJ2-5; D may be TRBD2 (6 bases). The germline gives CDR1 MNHEY, CDR2 SVGEGT. V dropped 6 bases and J dropped 0 bases, with 11 bases sitting between them. The CDR3 covers 14 residues.

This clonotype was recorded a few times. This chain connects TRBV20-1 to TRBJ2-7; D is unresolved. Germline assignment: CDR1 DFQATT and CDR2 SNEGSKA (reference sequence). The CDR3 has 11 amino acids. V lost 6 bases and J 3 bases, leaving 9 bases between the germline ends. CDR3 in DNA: TGCAGTGCCACAGAAGTCTACGAGCAGTACTTC. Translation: CSATEVYEQYF.

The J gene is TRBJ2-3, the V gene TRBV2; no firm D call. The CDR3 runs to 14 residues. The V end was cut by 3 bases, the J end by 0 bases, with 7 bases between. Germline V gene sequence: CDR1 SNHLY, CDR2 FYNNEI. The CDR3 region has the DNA TGTGCCAGCAGTGATTTTGCTAGCACAGATACGCAGTATTTT. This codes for CASSDFASTDTQYF.

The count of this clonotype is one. CDR3 protein: CASISRASYEQYF. The CDR3 DNA sequence: TGTGCCAGCATATCGAGGGCTTCCTACGAGCAGTACTTC. The V call is TRBV6-2 or TRBV6-3, the J call TRBJ2-7; possible D gene TRBD2, 5 bases. The CDR3 is 13 residues long. V lost 7 bases, J lost 1 base, and 11 bases lay in between. Germline CDR1 MNHEY, CDR2 SVGEGT.

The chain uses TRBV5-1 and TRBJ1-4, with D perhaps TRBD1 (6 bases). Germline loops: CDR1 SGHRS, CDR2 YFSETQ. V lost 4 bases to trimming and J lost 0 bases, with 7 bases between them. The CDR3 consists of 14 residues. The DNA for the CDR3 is TGCGCCAGCAGCGGACAGCCAACTAATGAAAAACTGTTTTTT. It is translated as CASSGQPTNEKLFF.

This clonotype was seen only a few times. The DNA of the CDR3 is TGTGCCAGCATCCTAGACAGGGACGGCACAGATACGCAGTATTTT. Protein: CASILDRDGTDTQYF. V usage is TRBV7-9 and J usage is TRBJ2-3; 7 bases are a match to TRBD1. The CDR3 contains 15 residues. V lost 7 bases to trimming and J lost 1 base; unmatched junction nucleotides: 8. Germline lookup yields CDR1 SEHNR and CDR2 FQNEAQ (reference sequence).

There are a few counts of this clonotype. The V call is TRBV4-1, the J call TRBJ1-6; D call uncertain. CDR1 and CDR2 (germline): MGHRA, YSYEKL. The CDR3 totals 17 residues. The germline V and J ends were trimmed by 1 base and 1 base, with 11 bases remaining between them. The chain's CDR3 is CASSQAGSGSYNSPLHF. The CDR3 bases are TGCGCCAGCAGCCAAGCCGGATCGGGATCCTATAATTCACCCCTCCACTTT.

Here the CDR3 reads CASSQGRSSGANVLTF. Written as DNA, the CDR3 is TGTGCCAGCAGTCAGGGGAGAAGTAGTGGGGCCAACGTCCTGACTTTC. This rearrangement joins TRBV2 to TRBJ2-6, with a possible D match to TRBD1 (6 bases). Between the trimmed V and J ends, which lost 5 bases and 3 bases, there was a span of 14 bases. This CDR3 is 16 amino acids long. CDR1 is SNHLY, CDR2 FYNNEI, per germline.

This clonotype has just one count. The CDR3 loop reads CASSPQLAAGEETQYF. CDR3 DNA sequence: TGCGCCAGCAGCCCGCAACTAGCGGCTGGGGAGGAGACCCAGTACTTC. This rearrangement joins TRBV5-1 to TRBJ2-5; TRBD2 matches 8 bases. Germline-derived CDR1 and CDR2 are SGHRS and YFSETQ. The CDR3 extends over 16 amino acids. V lost 4 bases and J lost 5; bases outside the gene matches: 13.

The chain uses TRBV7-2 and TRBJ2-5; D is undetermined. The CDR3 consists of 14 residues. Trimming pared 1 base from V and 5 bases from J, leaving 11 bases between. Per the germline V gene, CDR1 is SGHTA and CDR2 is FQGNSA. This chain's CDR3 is CASSLDIGSETQYF. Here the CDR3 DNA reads TGTGCCAGCAGCTTAGATATAGGTTCGGAGACCCAGTACTTC.

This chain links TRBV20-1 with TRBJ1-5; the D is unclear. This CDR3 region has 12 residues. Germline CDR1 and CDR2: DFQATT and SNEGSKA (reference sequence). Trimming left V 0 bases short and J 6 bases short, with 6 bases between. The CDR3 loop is CSARERIQPQHF. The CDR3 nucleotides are TGCAGTGCTAGAGAGAGGATTCAGCCCCAGCATTTT.

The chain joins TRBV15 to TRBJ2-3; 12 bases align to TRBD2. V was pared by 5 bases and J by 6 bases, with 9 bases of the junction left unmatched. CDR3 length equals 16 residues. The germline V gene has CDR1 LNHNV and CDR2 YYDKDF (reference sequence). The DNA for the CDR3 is TGTGCCACCAGCTCCCGGACTAGCGGGGTGATGGATACGCAGTATTTT. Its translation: CATSSRTSGVMDTQYF.

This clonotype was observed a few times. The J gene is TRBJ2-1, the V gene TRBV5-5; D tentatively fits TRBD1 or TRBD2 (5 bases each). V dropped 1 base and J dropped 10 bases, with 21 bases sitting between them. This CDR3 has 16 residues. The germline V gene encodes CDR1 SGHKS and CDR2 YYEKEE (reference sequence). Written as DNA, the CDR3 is TGTGCCAGCAGCTTGTCCTCTCAGCGAGGGTGGGGGGAGCAGTTCTTC. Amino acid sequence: CASSLSSQRGWGEQFF.

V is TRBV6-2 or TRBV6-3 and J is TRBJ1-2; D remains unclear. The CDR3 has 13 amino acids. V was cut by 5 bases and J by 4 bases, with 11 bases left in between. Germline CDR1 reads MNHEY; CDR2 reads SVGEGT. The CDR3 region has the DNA TGTGCCAGCAGTCTCACGACAAGCTATGGCTACACCTTC. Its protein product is CASSLTTSYGYTF.

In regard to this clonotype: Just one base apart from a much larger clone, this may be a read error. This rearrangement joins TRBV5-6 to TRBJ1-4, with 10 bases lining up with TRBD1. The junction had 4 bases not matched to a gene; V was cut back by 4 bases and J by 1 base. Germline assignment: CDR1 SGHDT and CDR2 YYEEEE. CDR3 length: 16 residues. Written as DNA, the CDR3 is TGTGCCAGCAGCACGGGACAGGGGATAACTAATGAAAAACTGTTTTTT. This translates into CASSTGQGITNEKLFF.

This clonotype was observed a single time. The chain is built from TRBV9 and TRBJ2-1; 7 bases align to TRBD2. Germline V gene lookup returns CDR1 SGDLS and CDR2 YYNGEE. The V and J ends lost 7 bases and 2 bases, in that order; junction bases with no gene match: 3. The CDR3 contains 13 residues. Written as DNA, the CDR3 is TGTGCCAGCGGGGGGGTAACCTACAATGAGCAGTTCTTC. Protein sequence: CASGGVTYNEQFF. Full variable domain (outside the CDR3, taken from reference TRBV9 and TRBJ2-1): DSGVTQTPKHLITATGQRVTLRCSPRSGDLSVYWYQQSLDQGLQFLIQYYNGEERAKGNILERFSAQQFPDLHSELNLSSLELGDSALYFCASGGVTYNEQFFGPGTRLTVL.

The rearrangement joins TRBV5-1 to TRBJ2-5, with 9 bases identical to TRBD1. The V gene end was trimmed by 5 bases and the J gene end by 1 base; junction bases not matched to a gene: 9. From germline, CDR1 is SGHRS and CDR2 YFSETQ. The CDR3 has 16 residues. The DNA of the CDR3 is TGCGCCAGCAGTCGGACTGGACAGGGGCTCCAAGAGACCCAGTACTTC. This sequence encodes CASSRTGQGLQETQYF.

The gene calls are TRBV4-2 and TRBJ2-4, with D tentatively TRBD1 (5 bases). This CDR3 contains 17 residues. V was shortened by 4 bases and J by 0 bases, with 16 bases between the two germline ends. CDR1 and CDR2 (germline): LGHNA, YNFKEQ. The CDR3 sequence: CASSPQGHSLAKNIQYF. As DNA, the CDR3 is TGTGCCAGCAGCCCACAAGGACATTCTTTAGCCAAAAACATTCAGTACTTC.